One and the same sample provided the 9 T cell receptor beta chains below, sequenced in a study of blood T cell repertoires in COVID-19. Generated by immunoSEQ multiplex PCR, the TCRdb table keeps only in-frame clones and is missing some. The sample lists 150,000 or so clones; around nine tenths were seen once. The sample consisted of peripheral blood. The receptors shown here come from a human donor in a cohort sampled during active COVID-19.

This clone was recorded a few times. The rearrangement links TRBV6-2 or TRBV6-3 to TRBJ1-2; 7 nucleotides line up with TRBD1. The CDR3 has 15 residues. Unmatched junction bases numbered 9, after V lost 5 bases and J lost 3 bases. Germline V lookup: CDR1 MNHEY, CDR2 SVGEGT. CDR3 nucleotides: TGTGCCAGCAGTACCCAGGACAGGCCATACTATGGCTACACCTTC. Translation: CASSTQDRPYYGYTF.

The CDR3 DNA reads as TGTGCCAGCAGCCAGGTAACTTCCGGGGAGCTGTTTTTT. Its translation is CASSQVTSGELFF. This chain links TRBV3-1 (or the pseudogene TRBV3-2) with TRBJ2-2; D gene unclear. Looked up from germline, CDR1 is LGHDT and CDR2 is YNNKEL (reference sequence). V gave up 3 bases and J gave up 6 bases, with 8 bases separating them. This CDR3 has 13 residues.

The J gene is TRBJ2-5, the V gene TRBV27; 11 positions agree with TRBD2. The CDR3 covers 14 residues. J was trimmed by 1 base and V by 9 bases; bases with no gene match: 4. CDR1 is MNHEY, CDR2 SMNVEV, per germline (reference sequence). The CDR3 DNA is TGTGCCAGTCGTAGCGGGGGGGCCCAAGAGACCCAGTACTTC. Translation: CASRSGGAQETQYF.

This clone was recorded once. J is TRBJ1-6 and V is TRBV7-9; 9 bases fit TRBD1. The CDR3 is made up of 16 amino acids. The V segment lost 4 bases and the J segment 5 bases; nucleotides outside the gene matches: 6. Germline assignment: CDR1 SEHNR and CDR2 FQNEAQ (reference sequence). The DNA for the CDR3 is TGTGCCAGCAGCTGGAACGACAGGGGGGATAATTCACCCCTCCACTTT. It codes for CASSWNDRGDNSPLHF.

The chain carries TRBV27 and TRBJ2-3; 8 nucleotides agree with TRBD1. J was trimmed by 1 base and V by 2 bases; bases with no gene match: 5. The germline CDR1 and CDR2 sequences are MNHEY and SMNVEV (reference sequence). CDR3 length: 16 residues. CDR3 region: CASSLLRGQRTDTQYF. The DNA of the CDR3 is TGTGCCAGCAGTTTACTCAGGGGGCAACGCACAGATACGCAGTATTTT.

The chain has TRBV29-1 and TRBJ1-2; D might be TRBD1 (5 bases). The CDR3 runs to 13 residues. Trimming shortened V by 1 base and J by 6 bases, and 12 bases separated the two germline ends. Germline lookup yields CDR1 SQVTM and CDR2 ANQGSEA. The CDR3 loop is CSVEVGTGHGYTF. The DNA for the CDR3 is TGCAGCGTTGAAGTGGGTACAGGTCATGGCTACACCTTC. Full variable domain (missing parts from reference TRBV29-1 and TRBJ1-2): SAVISQKPSRDICQRGTSLTIQCQVDSQVTMMFWYRQQPGQSLTLIATANQGSEATYESGFVIDKFPISRPNLTFSTLTVSNMSPEDSSIYLCSVEVGTGHGYTFGSGTRLTVV.

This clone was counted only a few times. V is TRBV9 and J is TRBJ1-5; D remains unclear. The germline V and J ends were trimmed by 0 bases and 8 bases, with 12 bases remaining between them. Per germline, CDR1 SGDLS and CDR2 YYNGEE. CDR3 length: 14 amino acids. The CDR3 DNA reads TGTGCCAGCAGCGTAGATCACAGAGTTAAGCCCCAGCATTTT. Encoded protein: CASSVDHRVKPQHF.

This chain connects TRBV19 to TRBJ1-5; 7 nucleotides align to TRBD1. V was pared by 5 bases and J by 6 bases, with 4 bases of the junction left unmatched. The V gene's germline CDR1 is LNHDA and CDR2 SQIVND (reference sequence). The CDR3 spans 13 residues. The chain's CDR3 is CASSPGGGQPQHF. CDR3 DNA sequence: TGTGCCAGTAGTCCAGGGGGAGGTCAGCCCCAGCATTTT.

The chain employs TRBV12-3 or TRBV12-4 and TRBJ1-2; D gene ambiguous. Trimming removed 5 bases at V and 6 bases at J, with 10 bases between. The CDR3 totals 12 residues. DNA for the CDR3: TGTGCCAGCAGTCCCTTTTCCCATGGCTACACCTTC. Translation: CASSPFSHGYTF.